These 24 T cell receptor beta chains originate from one sample sequenced in a study of T cell clones after liver transplantation. Only in-frame clones appear in the TCRdb table, and some are missing; sequencing was by immunoSEQ multiplex PCR. The sample has approximately 22,000 clones; about 93% are singletons. Specimen: CD8+ T cells from blood, collected 25 months after liver transplant. The receptors were sampled from a human patient who received a liver transplant. The T cells may come from the graft donor.

This rearrangement joins TRBV9 to TRBJ2-7; 10 nucleotides line up with TRBD1. V was clipped by 3 bases and J by 3 bases; unmatched bases: 3. Germline V gene data show CDR1 as SGDLS and CDR2 as YYNGEE. This CDR3 is 14 amino acids long. The CDR3 sequence is CASSAGTGDYEQYF. CDR3 coding DNA: TGTGCCAGCAGCGCGGGGACAGGGGACTACGAGCAGTACTTC.

The chain joins TRBV29-1 to TRBJ2-1; tentatively, D is TRBD2 (6 bases). The CDR3 runs 14 residues. Trimming left V 3 bases short and J 1 base short, with 10 bases between. Germline V gene lookup returns CDR1 SQVTM and CDR2 ANQGSEA. The DNA for the CDR3 is TGCAGCGTTGATACCGGGACTTCCTACAATGAGCAGTTCTTC. Translating gives CSVDTGTSYNEQFF.

The rearrangement links TRBV4-1 to TRBJ2-7; 10 bases line up with TRBD2. V dropped 5 bases and J dropped 5; count of bases not matched to a gene: 18. Germline values: CDR1 MGHRA, CDR2 YSYEKL. The CDR3 length is 18 residues. CDR3 in amino acids: CASSYRASGSPAINEQYF. The DNA of the CDR3 is TGCGCCAGCAGCTACCGTGCTAGCGGGAGCCCCGCGATCAACGAGCAGTACTTC.

The chain combines TRBV27 with TRBJ1-1; unclear D gene. Per germline, CDR1 MNHEY and CDR2 SMNVEV (reference sequence). This CDR3 region has 16 residues. V shed 3 bases and J shed 0 bases, with 14 bases lying between them. The CDR3 is CASSLEGWSLNTEAFF. Written as DNA, the CDR3 is TGTGCCAGCAGTTTGGAAGGCTGGAGTTTGAACACTGAAGCTTTCTTT.

The chain has TRBV29-1 and TRBJ2-7, with 12 bases identical to TRBD1. With 6 bases clipped from V and 6 bases from J, the junction kept 9 bases outside the gene matches. Germline V gives CDR1 SQVTM, CDR2 ANQGSEA. This CDR3 spans 14 amino acids. CDR3 bases: TGCAGCGTATTCACTAGGGACAGGGGGCTCGAGCAGTACTTC. This codes for CSVFTRDRGLEQYF.

This chain uses TRBV7-6 with TRBJ2-1; 16 bases agree with TRBD2. V dropped 5 bases and J dropped 2; count of bases not matched to a gene: 12. Germline CDR1 reads SGHVS; CDR2 reads FNYEAQ. CDR3 length equals 20 residues. The CDR3 is CASSPWSGLAGGTPYNEQFF. The DNA for the CDR3 is TGTGCCAGCAGCCCTTGGTCGGGACTAGCGGGAGGGACCCCCTACAATGAGCAGTTCTTC.

This chain's CDR3 is CASSDSISVTGGNEQFF. The CDR3 bases are TGTGCCAGCAGTGACTCGATTTCTGTGACAGGGGGCAATGAGCAGTTCTTC. The rearrangement links TRBV6-4 to TRBJ2-1; TRBD1 matches at 9 bases. The V gene's germline CDR1 is MRHNA and CDR2 SNTAGT. Trimming at V came to 0 bases and at J to 6 bases, leaving 9 bases not matched to a gene. The CDR3 runs 17 residues.

The chain has TRBV13 and TRBJ2-7, with 9 bases matching TRBD2. The CDR3 totals 13 residues. V lost 5 bases and J lost 3; bases outside the gene matches: 2. Germline V gives CDR1 PRHDT, CDR2 FYEKMQ (reference sequence). DNA of the CDR3: TGTGCCAGCAGCGCGACTAGCGGCTACGAGCAGTACTTC. Translated: CASSATSGYEQYF.

The chain uses TRBV5-6 and TRBJ2-7; a weak D match, TRBD2 (6 bases). Germline CDR1 reads SGHDT; CDR2 reads YYEEEE. Trimming removed 4 bases at V and 4 bases at J, with 9 bases between. The CDR3 extends over 12 amino acids. The CDR3 DNA reads as TGTGCCAGCAGCCCCCGGGGGTACGAGCAGTACTTC. Amino acids: CASSPRGYEQYF.

This clone was counted a single time. The chain has TRBV27 and TRBJ1-1; weak D call: TRBD1 (5 bases). V lost 5 bases and J lost 3, with 22 bases in between. Germline assignment: CDR1 MNHEY and CDR2 SMNVEV (reference sequence). The CDR3 is 17 residues long. CDR3 nucleotides: TGTGCCAGCAGTGCCCACAGGATTATTACGGAGGACACTGAAGCTTTCTTT. Residues: CASSAHRIITEDTEAFF.

The rearrangement joins TRBV19 to TRBJ1-2; D is unclear. V was shortened by 5 bases and J by 3 bases, with 16 bases between the two germline ends. This CDR3 is built from 15 residues. The germline CDR1 and CDR2 sequences are LNHDA and SQIVND (reference sequence). The CDR3 region is CASSWTGGGDYGYTF. In DNA, the CDR3 is TGTGCCAGTAGTTGGACGGGAGGTGGGGACTATGGCTACACCTTC.

V gene TRBV21-1 combines with J gene TRBJ2-7; no check of the table's D call, TRBD2, against the DNA was made. TRBV21-1 is tagged as a pseudogene. The length of the CDR3 is 16 residues. CDR3 nucleotides: TGTGCCAGCCAGAAACGTGGGTTAGCGGGAGACGGTGAGCAGTACTTC. Residues: CASQKRGLAGDGEQYF.

The chain couples TRBV7-6 to TRBJ2-1; D is tentatively TRBD1 or TRBD2 (5 bases each). Germline CDR1 reads SGHVS; CDR2 reads FNYEAQ. With 6 bases removed from V and 0 bases from J, the gap between germline ends came to 24 bases. The CDR3 length is 19 residues. As DNA, the CDR3 is TGTGCCAGCAGACCATCGGGACGGTATAGCGACAGCTCCTACAATGAGCAGTTCTTC. Its protein is CASRPSGRYSDSSYNEQFF.

J is TRBJ2-1 and V is TRBV7-8; TRBD2 matches 8 bases. CDR3 length: 16 amino acids. Germline V lookup: CDR1 SGHVS, CDR2 FQNEAQ. V was clipped by 2 bases and J by 4 bases; unmatched bases: 7. In DNA, the CDR3 is TGTGCCAGCAGCTTATACGCCCGGGAGGGATACAATGAGCAGTTCTTC. This sequence encodes CASSLYAREGYNEQFF.

The chain combines TRBV7-9 with TRBJ2-1, with 12 positions matching TRBD2. With V trimmed by 4 bases and J by 3 bases, 4 bases remained unmatched. Germline V gene sequence: CDR1 SEHNR, CDR2 FQNEAQ (reference sequence). The CDR3 has 16 residues. The CDR3 sequence is CASSSRTSGVYNEQFF. The CDR3 region has the DNA TGTGCCAGCAGCTCACGGACTAGCGGGGTCTACAATGAGCAGTTCTTC. Using reference TRBV7-9 and TRBJ2-1 for the parts outside the CDR3, the full variable domain is DTGVSQNPRHKITKRGQNVTFRCDPISEHNRLYWYRQTLGQGPEFLTYFQNEAQLEKSRLLSDRFSAERPKGSFSTLEIQRTEQGDSAMYLCASSSRTSGVYNEQFFGPGTRLTVL.

The chain has TRBV2 and TRBJ1-4; D is possibly TRBD1 (5 bases). V was clipped by 5 bases and J by 5 bases, with 9 bases between them. The length of the CDR3 is 13 residues. Germline V CDR1 and CDR2: SNHLY, FYNNEI. CDR3 nucleotides: TGTGCCAGCAGTCCAGGGTTCAATGAAAAACTGTTTTTT. It yields the protein CASSPGFNEKLFF.

This chain uses TRBV5-4 with TRBJ2-1; D is undetermined. Looked up from germline, CDR1 is SGHNT and CDR2 is YYREEE (reference sequence). This CDR3 contains 15 residues. The V end was cut by 4 bases, the J end by 6 bases, with 17 bases between. CDR3 protein: CASSVEVIGVNEQFF. For the CDR3, the DNA is TGTGCCAGCAGCGTCGAGGTAATTGGCGTCAATGAGCAGTTCTTC.

For the CDR3, the DNA is TGCGCCAGCAGCTTGTTCGACACTTTGAACACTGAAGCTTTCTTT. It yields the protein CASSLFDTLNTEAFF. The genes are TRBV5-1 and TRBJ1-1; no clear D. The germline gives CDR1 SGHRS, CDR2 YFSETQ. CDR3 length equals 15 residues. V was clipped by 1 base and J by 0 bases, with 10 bases between them. The variable domain in full, with the rest retrieved from reference TRBV5-1 and TRBJ1-1, is KAGVTQTPRYLIKTRGQQVTLSCSPISGHRSVSWYQQTPGQGLQFLFEYFSETQRNKGNFPGRFSGRQFSNSRSEMNVSTLELGDSALYLCASSLFDTLNTEAFFGQGTRLTVV.

This clone was seen only once. This chain joins TRBV5-5 and TRBJ2-7; D ambiguous. CDR1 and CDR2 (germline): SGHKS, YYEKEE (reference sequence). This CDR3 region has 13 residues. Trimming removed 1 base from V and 5 bases from J, with 10 bases in between. The CDR3 bases are TGTGCCAGCAGCTTGACGCGCATAAACGAGCAGTACTTC. This gives the protein CASSLTRINEQYF. The whole variable domain, remainder taken from reference TRBV5-5 and TRBJ2-7, is DAGVTQSPTHLIKTRGQQVTLRCSPISGHKSVSWYQQVLGQGPQFIFQYYEKEERGRGNFPDRFSARQFPNYSSELNVNALLLGDSALYLCASSLTRINEQYFGPGTRLTVT.

This chain joins TRBV27 and TRBJ2-2; D is perhaps TRBD1 (6 bases). This CDR3 spans 15 amino acids. Between the trimmed V and J ends, which lost 5 bases and 8 bases, there was a span of 18 bases. CDR1 is MNHEY, CDR2 SMNVEV, per germline (reference sequence). CDR3 residues: CASSVTRQVQGELFF. The CDR3 nucleotides are TGTGCCAGCAGTGTAACCCGACAGGTTCAGGGGGAGCTGTTTTTT.

This rearrangement joins TRBV7-9 to TRBJ1-1, with D unresolved. Trimming stripped 5 bases from V and 0 bases from J, with 13 bases between. Germline loops: CDR1 SEHNR, CDR2 FQNEAQ (reference sequence). The CDR3 totals 15 residues. The CDR3 nucleotides read TGTGCCAGCAGCCCCAGCCGTCCAATGAACACTGAAGCTTTCTTT. Translated: CASSPSRPMNTEAFF.

The chain carries TRBV28 and TRBJ2-1; 9 bases agree with TRBD2. J gave up 3 bases and V 2 bases, and 5 bases lay outside the gene matches. The CDR3 sequence is 16 residues long. The germline gives CDR1 MDHEN, CDR2 SYDVKM. The CDR3 nucleotides are TGTGCCAGCAGTTTACTCTGGACTAGCGACTACAATGAGCAGTTCTTC. The encoded protein is CASSLLWTSDYNEQFF.

The V call is TRBV7-9, the J call TRBJ2-1, with 11 bases lining up with TRBD2. V shed 5 bases and J 3 bases; nucleotides not matched to a gene: 3. Germline values: CDR1 SEHNR, CDR2 FQNEAQ (reference sequence). This CDR3 is 15 amino acids long. CDR3 DNA: TGTGCCAGCAGCGCGCTAGCGGGAGGCTACAATGAGCAGTTCTTC. Its protein is CASSALAGGYNEQFF. Filled out from reference TRBV7-9 and TRBJ2-1, the complete variable domain reads DTGVSQNPRHKITKRGQNVTFRCDPISEHNRLYWYRQTLGQGPEFLTYFQNEAQLEKSRLLSDRFSAERPKGSFSTLEIQRTEQGDSAMYLCASSALAGGYNEQFFGPGTRLTVL.

This chain links TRBV11-2 with TRBJ2-7, with D unclear. Trimming removed 3 bases from V and 9 bases from J, with 21 bases in between. The CDR3 spans 15 residues. In germline, CDR1 is SGHAT, CDR2 FQNNGV. DNA of the CDR3: TGTGCCAGCAGCTTTTCTACACGCGGCGGTTGGGGGCAGTACTTC. This encodes CASSFSTRGGWGQYF.